This T cell receptor beta chain was identified in a study of blood T cell repertoires in COVID-19. Germline V lookup: CDR1 MDHEN, CDR2 SYDVKM. V trimming: 5 bases; J trimming: 6 bases; junction bases outside the gene matches: 12. The CDR3 has 15 amino acids. Study processing details: Amplification with reference gene primers provided the estimates of nucleated cell counts. This table comes from immunoSEQ multiplex PCR, and its TCRdb copy is limited to in-frame clones, with some not included. The V and J calls and clone size were taken over from that table, and D and trimming were inferred from the DNA. The data contain a few hundred thousand clones, around 86% of them singletons.

The sequence was obtained from a man between 18 and 35 years old with active or convalescent COVID-19. The rearrangement joins TRBV28 to TRBJ2-7, with TRBD1 identical over 8 bases. Sequenced sample: peripheral blood. The CDR3 DNA reads as TGTGCCAGCAGTCACCACTCGGACAGGGTGGGCGAGCAGTACTTC. Amino acid sequence: CASSHHSDRVGEQYF.